This T cell receptor beta chain comes out of a study of blood T cell repertoires in COVID-19. Either two negative PCRs, clearance, or symptom resolution qualified Cohort 3 donors as recovered. A few counts support this clone. The method was immunoSEQ multiplex PCR; TCRdb's version includes in-frame clones alone and lacks a portion of them. The repertoire holds 150,000 to 200,000 clones, with approximately 80% as singletons. This clonotype originated in a man in his fifties or sixties who had recovered from COVID-19. The sequencing input was PBMCs or T cells enriched from blood (not recorded which).

CDR3 bases: TGTGCCAGCAGCTTGGGGGGAACCTACGAGCAGTACTTC. Translated, it gives CASSLGGTYEQYF. The gene calls are TRBV7-2 and TRBJ2-7, with D tentatively TRBD2 (6 bases). Trimming took 3 bases from V and 2 from J, leaving 8 bases between them. The CDR3 has 13 amino acids. Germline V CDR1 and CDR2: SGHTA, FQGNSA.